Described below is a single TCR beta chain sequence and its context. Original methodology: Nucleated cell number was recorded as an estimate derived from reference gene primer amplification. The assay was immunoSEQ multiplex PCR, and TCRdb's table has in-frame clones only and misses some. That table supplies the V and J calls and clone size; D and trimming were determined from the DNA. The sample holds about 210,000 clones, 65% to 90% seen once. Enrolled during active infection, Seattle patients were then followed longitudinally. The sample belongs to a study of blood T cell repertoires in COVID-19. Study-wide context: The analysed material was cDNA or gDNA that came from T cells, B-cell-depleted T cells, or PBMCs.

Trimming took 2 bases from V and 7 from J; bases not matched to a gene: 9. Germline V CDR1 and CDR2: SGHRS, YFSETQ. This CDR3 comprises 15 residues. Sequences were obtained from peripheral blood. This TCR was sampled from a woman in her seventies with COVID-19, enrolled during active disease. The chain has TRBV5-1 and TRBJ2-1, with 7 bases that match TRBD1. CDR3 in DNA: TGCGCCAGCAGCTTAGGACAGGACTCGGGGAATGAGCAGTTCTTC. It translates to CASSLGQDSGNEQFF.